This TCR beta chain was captured in a study of vaccination and CD4 T cells after COVID-19. For the study at large: The convalescents, six males and four females, included two who were Hispanic. Some control cultures received a CEFX pool, which served as the positive control. Others received an HIV-1 Nef pool or no peptide.

An Oncomine TCR Beta short-read assay was used to sequence the DNA from cultured CD4+ T cells. TCRdb reprocessed the PCR reads with MiXCR, giving one entry per CDR3 protein. The table includes 11,000 or so distinct CDR3 sequences, 55% to 70% detected once. As to this clonotype: Its matching antigen is unknown.

Regarding treatment: approximately 9-day PBMC culture with coronavirus spike peptide pools or control peptides (ViraFEST assay). V gave up 1 base and J gave up 13 bases; unmatched junction bases: 10. Germline CDR1 SGHDT, CDR2 YYEEEE. The CDR3 totals 13 residues. The specimen sequenced was CD4+ T cells from blood, cultured in vitro. This sequence originates from a human donor who had recovered from COVID-19. The V and J genes are TRBV5-6 and TRBJ1-1, with 7 bases aligning to TRBD1. In nucleotides, the CDR3 is TGTGCCAGCAGCTTGCGGGGTACAGGGGCGGGTTTCTTT. This codes for CASSLRGTGAGFF.